The source of this T cell receptor (beta chain) is a study of T cells of healthy individuals. TCRdb reprocessed the 5' RACE reads via MiXCR and lists one record per CDR3 protein. The sample lists more than 85,000 distinct CDR3 sequences, roughly 15% seen once, with more than 5.5% in the top ten. The length of the CDR3 is 15 residues. The V gene's germline CDR1 is SGHNT and CDR2 YYREEE (reference sequence). V dropped 4 bases and J dropped 3 bases, with 14 bases sitting between them. The receptor comes from a human donor in good health. This chain connects TRBV5-4 to TRBJ2-1; tentatively, D is TRBD1 (5 bases). The CDR3 protein is CASSPQAMVYNEQFF. The CDR3 bases are TGTGCCAGCAGCCCACAGGCAATGGTCTACAATGAGCAGTTCTTC.